This TCR beta chain appears in the sequencing data of a study of blood T cell repertoires in COVID-19. Study summary: The United States, Italy and Spain provided the acute and convalescent COVID-19 samples. T cells, B-cell-depleted T cells, or PBMCs provided the cDNA or gDNA that served as material.

In this sample, this clone turned up a few times. V shed 5 bases, J shed 2 bases, and the junction held 3 bases outside the gene matches. Per germline, CDR1 MNHEY and CDR2 SVGAGI. This CDR3 is built from 14 residues. Authors' data handling: It was from reference gene primer amplification that nucleated cell counts were estimated. Repertoires were generated with immunoSEQ multiplex PCR, while TCRdb's copy carries only in-frame clones and drops some. Clone size and the V and J calls come from that table; the DNA yielded D and trimming. The sample has about 320,000 clones, 70% to 90% seen once. The origin of this receptor is a woman aged 25 to 39 with COVID-19, enrolled during active disease. This chain joins TRBV6-5 and TRBJ2-5; 9 bases are shared with TRBD1. The specimen was peripheral blood. In DNA form, the CDR3 reads TGTGCCAGCAGTATCGGGACAGGGCAAGAGACCCAGTACTTC. This gives the protein CASSIGTGQETQYF.